Below are 6 T cell receptor beta chains sequenced from a single sample in a study of shared clonotypes between healthy human individuals. Method: immunoSEQ multiplex PCR; TCRdb's copy keeps in-frame clones and lacks some. This sample yields some 650,000 clones, of which 97% are seen a single time; 0.057% belongs to the top ten. The sample consisted of naive CD4+ T cells sorted from blood. Subset here: CD45RA+ positively selected. All receptors come from a woman aged 25-40 years in good health.

The chain links TRBV20-1 to TRBJ2-5; D not certain. The assigned J gene may be wrong: the sequence end matches TRBJ2-7 better. Germline V gives CDR1 DFQATT, CDR2 SNEGSKA (reference sequence). The CDR3 is 11 residues long. The CDR3 nucleotides are TGCAGTGCTAGAGATCGGTTCGAGCAGTACTTC. As protein: CSARDRFEQYF.

Worth noting for this clone: Germline is not matched at one junction end, which may reflect a read error. The rearrangement uses TRBV2 and TRBJ2-1, with 12 bases matching TRBD2. Germline V CDR1 and CDR2: SNHLY, FYNNEI. CDR3 length: 14 amino acids. CDR3 nucleotide sequence: TGTGCCAGCAGTGGTTCTAGCGGGAGGGCCCTACCCCTCTTC. The encoded protein is CASSGSSGRALPLF.

The chain uses TRBV7-2 and TRBJ2-3; 8 bases fit TRBD2. Looked up from germline, CDR1 is SGHTA and CDR2 is FQGNSA. V shed 1 base and J 0 bases; nucleotides not matched to a gene: 3. This CDR3 is 16 amino acids long. CDR3 sequence: CASSLGIAGSTDTQYF. In DNA form, the CDR3 reads TGTGCCAGCAGCTTAGGAATAGCGGGGAGCACAGATACGCAGTATTTT.

CDR3 sequence: CASARGQVKTNYGYTF. The DNA of the CDR3 is TGTGCCAGCGCACGAGGACAGGTGAAGACTAACTATGGCTACACCTTC. V is TRBV2 and J is TRBJ1-2, with 7 bases identical to TRBD1. The CDR3 extends over 16 amino acids. V trimming: 8 bases; J trimming: 0 bases; junction bases outside the gene matches: 12. CDR1 is SNHLY and CDR2 is FYNNEI in the germline V gene. Variable domain in full (rest from reference TRBV2 and TRBJ1-2): EPEVTQTPSHQVTQMGQEVILRCVPISNHLYFYWYRQILGQKVEFLVSFYNNEISEKSEIFDDQFSVERPDGSNFTLKIRSTKLEDSAMYFCASARGQVKTNYGYTFGSGTRLTVV.

The rearrangement joins TRBV19 to TRBJ2-1; 9 positions agree with TRBD2. The ends lost 3 bases at V and 6 bases at J; junction bases unmatched: 12. CDR1 and CDR2 from the germline V gene are LNHDA and SQIVND (reference sequence). The CDR3 loop spans 17 amino acids. CDR3 in DNA: TGTGCCAGTAGTATCCCCGAGGTAGCGGGAGAACGCAATGAGCAGTTCTTC. Amino acids: CASSIPEVAGERNEQFF.

The V call is TRBV30, the J call TRBJ1-1, with 7 bases matching TRBD1. After removal of 7 bases from V and 4 bases from J, the junction contained 6 bases not matched to a gene. Germline V lookup: CDR1 GTSNPN, CDR2 SVGIG (reference sequence). CDR3 size: 12 residues. The CDR3 region is CASMTGFTEAFF. Written as DNA, the CDR3 is TGTGCCTCTATGACAGGGTTCACTGAAGCTTTCTTT.